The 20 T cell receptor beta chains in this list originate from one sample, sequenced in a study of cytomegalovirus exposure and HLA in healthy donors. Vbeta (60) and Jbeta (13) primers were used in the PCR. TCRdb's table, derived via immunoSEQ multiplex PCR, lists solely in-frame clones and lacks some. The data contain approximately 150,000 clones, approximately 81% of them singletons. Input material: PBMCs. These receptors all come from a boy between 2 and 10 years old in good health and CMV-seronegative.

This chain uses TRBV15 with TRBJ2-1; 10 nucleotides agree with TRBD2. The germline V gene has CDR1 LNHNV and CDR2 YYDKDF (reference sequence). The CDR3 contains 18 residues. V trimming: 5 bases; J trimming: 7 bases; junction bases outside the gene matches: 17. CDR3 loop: CATSSTTSGYQGWNEQFF. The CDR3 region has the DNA TGTGCCACCAGCTCTACGACTAGCGGGTATCAGGGGTGGAATGAGCAGTTCTTC.

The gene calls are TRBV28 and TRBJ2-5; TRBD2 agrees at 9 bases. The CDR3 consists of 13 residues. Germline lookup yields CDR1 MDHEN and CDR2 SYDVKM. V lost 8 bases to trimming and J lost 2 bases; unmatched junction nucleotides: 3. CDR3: CASRLAVQETQYF. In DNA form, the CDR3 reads TGTGCCAGCCGACTAGCGGTTCAAGAGACCCAGTACTTC.

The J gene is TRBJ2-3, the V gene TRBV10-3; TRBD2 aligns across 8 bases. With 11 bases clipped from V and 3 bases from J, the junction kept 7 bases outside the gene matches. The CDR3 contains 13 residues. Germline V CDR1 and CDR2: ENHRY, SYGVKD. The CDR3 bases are TGTGCCGTAGGGGAGCGGGAGACAGATACGCAGTATTTT. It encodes CAVGERETDTQYF.

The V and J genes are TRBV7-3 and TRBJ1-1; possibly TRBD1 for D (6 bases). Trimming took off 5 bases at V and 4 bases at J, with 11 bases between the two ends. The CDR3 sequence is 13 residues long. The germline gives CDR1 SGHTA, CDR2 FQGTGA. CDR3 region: CASSAPGATEAFF. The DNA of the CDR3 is TGTGCCAGCAGCGCCCCAGGGGCCACTGAAGCTTTCTTT.

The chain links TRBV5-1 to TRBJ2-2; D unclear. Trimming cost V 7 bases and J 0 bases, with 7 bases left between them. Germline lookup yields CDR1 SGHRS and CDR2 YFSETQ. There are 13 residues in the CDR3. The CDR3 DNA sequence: TGCGCCAGCCGTTACTCGAACACCGGGGAGCTGTTTTTT. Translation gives CASRYSNTGELFF.

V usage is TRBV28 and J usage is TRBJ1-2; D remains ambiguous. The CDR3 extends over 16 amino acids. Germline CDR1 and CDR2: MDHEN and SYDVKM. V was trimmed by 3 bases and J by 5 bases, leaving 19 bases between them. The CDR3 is CASSFSRGSGRYGYTF. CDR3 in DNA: TGTGCCAGCAGTTTCTCCAGAGGAAGTGGGAGGTATGGCTACACCTTC.

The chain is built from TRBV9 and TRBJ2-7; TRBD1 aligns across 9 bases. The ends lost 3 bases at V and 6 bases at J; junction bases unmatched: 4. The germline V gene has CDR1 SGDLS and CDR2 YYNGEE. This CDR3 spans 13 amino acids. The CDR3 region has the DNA TGTGCCAGCAGCGAATCGACAGGGGGCGAGCAGTACTTC. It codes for CASSESTGGEQYF. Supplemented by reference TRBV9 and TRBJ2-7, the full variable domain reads DSGVTQTPKHLITATGQRVTLRCSPRSGDLSVYWYQQSLDQGLQFLIQYYNGEERAKGNILERFSAQQFPDLHSELNLSSLELGDSALYFCASSESTGGEQYFGPGTRLTVT.

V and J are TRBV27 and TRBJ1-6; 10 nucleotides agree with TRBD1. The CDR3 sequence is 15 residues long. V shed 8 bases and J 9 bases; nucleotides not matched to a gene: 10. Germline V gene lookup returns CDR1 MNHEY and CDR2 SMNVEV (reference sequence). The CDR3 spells CASGKVTGGSSPLHF. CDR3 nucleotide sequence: TGTGCCAGCGGGAAGGTGACAGGGGGCAGTTCACCCCTCCACTTT.

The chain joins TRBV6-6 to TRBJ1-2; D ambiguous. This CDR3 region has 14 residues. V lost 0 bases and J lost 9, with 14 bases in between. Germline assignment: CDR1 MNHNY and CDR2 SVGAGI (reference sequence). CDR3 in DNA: TGTGCCAGCAGTTACTCGGGAGGGCATACGAGCTACACCTTC. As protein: CASSYSGGHTSYTF.

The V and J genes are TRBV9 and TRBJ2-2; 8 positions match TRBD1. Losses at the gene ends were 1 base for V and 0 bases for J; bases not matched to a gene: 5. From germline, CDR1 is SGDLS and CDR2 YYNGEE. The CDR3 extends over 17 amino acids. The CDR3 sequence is CASSVSQGAANTGELFF. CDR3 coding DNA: TGTGCCAGCAGCGTATCTCAGGGGGCCGCGAACACCGGGGAGCTGTTTTTT.

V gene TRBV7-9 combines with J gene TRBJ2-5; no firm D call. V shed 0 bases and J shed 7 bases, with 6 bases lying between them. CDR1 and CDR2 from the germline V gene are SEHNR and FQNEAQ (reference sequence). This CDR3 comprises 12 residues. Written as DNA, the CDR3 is TGTGCCAGCAGCTTAGCGTACGGGACCCAGTACTTC. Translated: CASSLAYGTQYF.

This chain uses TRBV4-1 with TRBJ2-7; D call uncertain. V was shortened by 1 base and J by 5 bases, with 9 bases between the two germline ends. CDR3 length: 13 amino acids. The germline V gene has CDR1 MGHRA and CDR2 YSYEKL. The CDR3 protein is CASSQGVADEQYF. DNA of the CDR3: TGCGCCAGCAGCCAAGGGGTGGCGGACGAGCAGTACTTC.

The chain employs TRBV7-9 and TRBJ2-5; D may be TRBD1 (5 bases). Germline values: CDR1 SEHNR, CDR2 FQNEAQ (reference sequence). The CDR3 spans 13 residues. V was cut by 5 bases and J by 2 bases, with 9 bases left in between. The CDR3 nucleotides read TGTGCCAGCAGCGAAGCAGGGCAAGAGACCCAGTACTTC. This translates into CASSEAGQETQYF.

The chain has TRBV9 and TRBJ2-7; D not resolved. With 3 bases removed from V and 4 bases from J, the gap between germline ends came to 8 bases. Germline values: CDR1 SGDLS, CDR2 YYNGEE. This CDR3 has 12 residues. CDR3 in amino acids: CASSAVRYEQYF. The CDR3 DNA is TGTGCCAGCAGCGCCGTGAGGTACGAGCAGTACTTC.

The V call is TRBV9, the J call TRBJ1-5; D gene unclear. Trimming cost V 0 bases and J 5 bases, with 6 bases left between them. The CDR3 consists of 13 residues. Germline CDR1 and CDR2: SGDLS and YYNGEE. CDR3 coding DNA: TGTGCCAGCAGCGTAGTTCCTGATCAGCCCCAGCATTTT. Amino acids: CASSVVPDQPQHF.

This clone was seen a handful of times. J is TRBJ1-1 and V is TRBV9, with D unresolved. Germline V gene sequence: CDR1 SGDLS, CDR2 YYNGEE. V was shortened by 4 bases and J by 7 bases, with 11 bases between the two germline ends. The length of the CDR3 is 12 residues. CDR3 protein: CASSSSTREAFF. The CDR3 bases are TGTGCCAGCAGCTCATCCACACGTGAAGCTTTCTTT.

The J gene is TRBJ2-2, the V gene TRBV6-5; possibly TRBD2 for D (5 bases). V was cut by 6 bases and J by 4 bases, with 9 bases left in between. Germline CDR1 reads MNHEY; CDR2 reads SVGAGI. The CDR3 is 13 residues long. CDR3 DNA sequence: TGTGCCAGCAGCCGGAGCGGCACCGGGGAGCTGTTTTTT. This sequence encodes CASSRSGTGELFF.

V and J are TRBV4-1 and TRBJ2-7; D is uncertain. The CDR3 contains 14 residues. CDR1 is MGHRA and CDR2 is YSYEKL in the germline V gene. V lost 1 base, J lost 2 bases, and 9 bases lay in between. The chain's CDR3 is CASSQAPGAYEQYF. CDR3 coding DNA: TGCGCCAGCAGCCAAGCTCCTGGAGCCTACGAGCAGTACTTC.

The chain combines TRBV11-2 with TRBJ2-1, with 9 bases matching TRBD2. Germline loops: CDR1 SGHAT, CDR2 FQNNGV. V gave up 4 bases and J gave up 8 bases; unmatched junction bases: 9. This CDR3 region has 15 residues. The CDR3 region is CASSSLAGKTYEQFF. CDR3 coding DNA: TGTGCCAGCAGCTCGCTAGCGGGGAAGACGTATGAGCAGTTCTTC. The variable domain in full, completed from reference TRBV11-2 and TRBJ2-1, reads EAGVAQSPRYKIIEKRQSVAFWCNPISGHATLYWYQQILGQGPKLLIQFQNNGVVDDSQLPKDRFSAERLKGVDSTLKIQPAKLEDSAVYLCASSSLAGKTYEQFFGPGTRLTVL.

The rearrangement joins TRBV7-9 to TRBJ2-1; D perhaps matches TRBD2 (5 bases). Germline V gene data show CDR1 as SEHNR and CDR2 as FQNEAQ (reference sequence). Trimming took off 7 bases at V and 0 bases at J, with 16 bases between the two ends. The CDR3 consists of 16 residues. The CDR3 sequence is CASTSRGARSYNEQFF. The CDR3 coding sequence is TGTGCCAGCACCTCACGGGGAGCCCGCTCCTACAATGAGCAGTTCTTC.